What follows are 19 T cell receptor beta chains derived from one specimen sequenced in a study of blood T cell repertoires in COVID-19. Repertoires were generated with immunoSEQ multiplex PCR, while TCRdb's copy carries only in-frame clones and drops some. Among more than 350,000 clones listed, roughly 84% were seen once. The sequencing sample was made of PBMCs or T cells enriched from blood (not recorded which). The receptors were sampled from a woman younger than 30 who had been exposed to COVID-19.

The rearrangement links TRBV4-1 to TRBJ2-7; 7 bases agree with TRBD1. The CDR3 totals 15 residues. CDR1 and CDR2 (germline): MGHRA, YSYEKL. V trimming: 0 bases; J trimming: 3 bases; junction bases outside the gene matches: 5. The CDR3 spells CASSQEVQGIYEQYF. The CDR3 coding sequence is TGCGCCAGCAGCCAAGAGGTACAGGGGATCTACGAGCAGTACTTC.

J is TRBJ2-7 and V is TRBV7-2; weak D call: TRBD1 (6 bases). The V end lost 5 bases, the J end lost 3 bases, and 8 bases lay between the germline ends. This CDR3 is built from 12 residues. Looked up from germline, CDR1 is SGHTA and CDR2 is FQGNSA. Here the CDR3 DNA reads TGTGCCAGCAGCCAGACAGGCTACGAGCAGTACTTC. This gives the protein CASSQTGYEQYF.

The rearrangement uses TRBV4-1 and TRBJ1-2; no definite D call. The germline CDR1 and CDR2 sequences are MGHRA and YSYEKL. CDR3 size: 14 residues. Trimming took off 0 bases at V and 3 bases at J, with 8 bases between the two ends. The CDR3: CASSQDGQDYGYTF. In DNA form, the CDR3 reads TGCGCCAGCAGCCAAGATGGGCAGGACTATGGCTACACCTTC.

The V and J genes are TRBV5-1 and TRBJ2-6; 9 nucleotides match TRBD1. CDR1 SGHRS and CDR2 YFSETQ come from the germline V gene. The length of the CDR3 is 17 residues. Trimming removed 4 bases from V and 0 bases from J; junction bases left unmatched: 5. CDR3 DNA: TGCGCCAGCAGCGGACAGACAGGGGGCTCTGGGGCCAACGTCCTGACTTTC. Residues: CASSGQTGGSGANVLTF.

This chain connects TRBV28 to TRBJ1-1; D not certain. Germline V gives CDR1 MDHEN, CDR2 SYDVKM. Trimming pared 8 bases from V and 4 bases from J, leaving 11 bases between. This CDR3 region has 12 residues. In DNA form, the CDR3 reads TGTGCCAGCGATACCACGCGCACTGAAGCTTTCTTT. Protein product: CASDTTRTEAFF.

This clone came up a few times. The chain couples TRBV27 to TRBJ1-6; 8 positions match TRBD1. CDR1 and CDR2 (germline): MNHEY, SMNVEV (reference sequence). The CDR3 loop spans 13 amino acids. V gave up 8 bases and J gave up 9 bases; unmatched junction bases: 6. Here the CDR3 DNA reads TGTGCCAGCTCAGGACAGGGATTTTCACCCCTCCACTTT. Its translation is CASSGQGFSPLHF.

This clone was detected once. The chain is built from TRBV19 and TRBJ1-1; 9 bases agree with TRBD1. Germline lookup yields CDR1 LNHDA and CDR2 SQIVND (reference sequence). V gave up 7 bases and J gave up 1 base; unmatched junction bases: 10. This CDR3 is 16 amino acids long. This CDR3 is CASNPTGQGTNTEAFF. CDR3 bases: TGTGCCAGTAATCCTACGGGACAGGGTACGAACACTGAAGCTTTCTTT.

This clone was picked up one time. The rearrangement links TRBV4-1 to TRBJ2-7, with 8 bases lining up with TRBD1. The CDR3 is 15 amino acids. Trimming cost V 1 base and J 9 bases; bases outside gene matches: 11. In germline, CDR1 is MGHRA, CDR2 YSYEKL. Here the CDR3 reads CASSQAGTGPGRQYF. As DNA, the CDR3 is TGCGCCAGCAGCCAAGCCGGGACAGGACCAGGGAGGCAGTACTTC.

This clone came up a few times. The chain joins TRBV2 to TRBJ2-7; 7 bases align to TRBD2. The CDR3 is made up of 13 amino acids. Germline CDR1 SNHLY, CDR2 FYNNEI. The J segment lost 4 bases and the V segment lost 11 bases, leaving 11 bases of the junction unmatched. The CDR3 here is CAGRESVPYEQYF. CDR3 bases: TGTGCCGGGCGGGAGTCAGTGCCTTACGAGCAGTACTTC.

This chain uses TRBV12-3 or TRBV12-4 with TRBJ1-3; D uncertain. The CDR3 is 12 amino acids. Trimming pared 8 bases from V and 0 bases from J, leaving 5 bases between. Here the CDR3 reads CASVSSGNTIYF. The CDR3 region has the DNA TGTGCCAGCGTTAGCTCTGGAAACACCATATATTTT.

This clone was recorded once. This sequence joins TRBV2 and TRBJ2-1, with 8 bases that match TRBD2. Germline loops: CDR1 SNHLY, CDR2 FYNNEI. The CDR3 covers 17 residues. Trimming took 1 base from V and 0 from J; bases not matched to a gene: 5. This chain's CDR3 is CASSEVVAGSSYNEQFF. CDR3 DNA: TGTGCCAGCAGTGAAGTAGTAGCGGGGAGCTCCTACAATGAGCAGTTCTTC.

CDR3 loop: CASSAYRGQPQHF. The CDR3 DNA reads TGTGCCAGCAGCGCGTACAGGGGCCAACCCCAGCATTTT. The rearrangement joins TRBV3-1 (or the pseudogene TRBV3-2) to TRBJ1-5; 7 bases agree with TRBD1. Germline V gene sequence: CDR1 LGHDT, CDR2 YNNKEL (reference sequence). CDR3 length equals 13 residues. V trimming: 5 bases; J trimming: 10 bases; junction bases outside the gene matches: 8.

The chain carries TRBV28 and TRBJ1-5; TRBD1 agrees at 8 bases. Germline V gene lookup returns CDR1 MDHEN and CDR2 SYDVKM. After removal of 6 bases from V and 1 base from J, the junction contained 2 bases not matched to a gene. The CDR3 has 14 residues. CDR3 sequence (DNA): TGTGCCAGCAGGGGGGACAGGAGCAATCAGCCCCAGCATTTT. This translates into CASRGDRSNQPQHF. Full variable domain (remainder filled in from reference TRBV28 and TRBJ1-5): DVKVTQSSRYLVKRTGEKVFLECVQDMDHENMFWYRQDPGLGLRLIYFSYDVKMKEKGDIPEGYSVSREKKERFSLILESASTNQTSMYLCASRGDRSNQPQHFGDGTRLSIL.

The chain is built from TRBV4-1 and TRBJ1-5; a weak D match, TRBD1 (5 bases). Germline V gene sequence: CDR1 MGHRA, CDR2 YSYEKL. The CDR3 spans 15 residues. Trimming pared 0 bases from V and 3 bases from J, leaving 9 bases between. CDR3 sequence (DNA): TGCGCCAGCAGCCAAGATCGGGGGTTCAATCAGCCCCAGCATTTT. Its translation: CASSQDRGFNQPQHF.

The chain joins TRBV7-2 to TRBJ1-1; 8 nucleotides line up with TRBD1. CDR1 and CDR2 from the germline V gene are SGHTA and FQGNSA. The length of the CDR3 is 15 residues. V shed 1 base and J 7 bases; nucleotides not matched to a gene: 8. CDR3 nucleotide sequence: TGTGCCAGCAGCTTAGGACAGGGGTACACTTATGAAGCTTTCTTT. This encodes CASSLGQGYTYEAFF.

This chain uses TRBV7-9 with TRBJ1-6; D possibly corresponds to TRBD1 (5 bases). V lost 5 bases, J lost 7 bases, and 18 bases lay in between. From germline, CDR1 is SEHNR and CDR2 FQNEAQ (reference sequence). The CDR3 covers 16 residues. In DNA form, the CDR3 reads TGTGCCAGCAGCAGCCGGGGGGAATTATTAAATTCACCCCTCCACTTT. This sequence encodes CASSSRGELLNSPLHF.

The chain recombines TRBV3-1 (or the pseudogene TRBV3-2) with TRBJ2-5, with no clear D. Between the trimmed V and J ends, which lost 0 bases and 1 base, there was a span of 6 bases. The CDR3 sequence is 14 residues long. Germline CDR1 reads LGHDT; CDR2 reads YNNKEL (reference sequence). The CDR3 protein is CASSQEARQETQYF. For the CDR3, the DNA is TGTGCCAGCAGCCAAGAGGCTCGCCAAGAGACCCAGTACTTC.

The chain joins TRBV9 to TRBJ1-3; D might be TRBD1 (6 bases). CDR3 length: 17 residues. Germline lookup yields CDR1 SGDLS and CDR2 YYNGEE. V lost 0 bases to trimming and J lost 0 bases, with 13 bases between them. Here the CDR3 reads CASSVEVRQASGNTIYF. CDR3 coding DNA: TGTGCCAGCAGCGTAGAGGTTAGACAGGCCTCTGGAAACACCATATATTTT.

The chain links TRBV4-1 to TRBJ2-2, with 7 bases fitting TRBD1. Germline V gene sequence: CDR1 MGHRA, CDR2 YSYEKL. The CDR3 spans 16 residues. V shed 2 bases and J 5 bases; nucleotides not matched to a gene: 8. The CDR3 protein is CASSQPGQSLTGELFF. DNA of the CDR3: TGCGCCAGCAGCCAACCGGGACAGTCATTGACCGGGGAGCTGTTTTTT.